This TCR beta chain was identified during a study of blood T cell repertoires in COVID-19. There are 12 residues in the CDR3. V lost 10 bases to trimming and J lost 7 bases; unmatched junction nucleotides: 5. Looked up from germline, CDR1 is KGHSH and CDR2 is LQKENI. How the authors handled the data: Quantification of nucleated cells was approximated via reference gene primer amplification. Profiled with immunoSEQ multiplex PCR; TCRdb holds only in-frame clones, not every one. Clonal size and the V and J genes are those of that table, whereas D and trimming came from the DNA. The table lists approximately 200,000 clones, approximately 83% of them singletons.

The chain couples TRBV18 to TRBJ1-2; 11 positions match TRBD1. Material: peripheral blood. The receptor was isolated from a woman in her forties or fifties with acute or convalescent COVID-19. CDR3 in amino acids: CATGDRGFGYTF. The DNA for the CDR3 is TGTGCCACCGGGGACAGGGGGTTTGGCTACACCTTC.